This T cell receptor (beta chain) was observed in a study of CD8 T cells in ankylosing spondylitis. Germline values: CDR1 MNHNS, CDR2 SASEGT. CDR3 length: 15 residues. V was clipped by 11 bases and J by 1 base; unmatched bases: 11. Whole-study findings and limits: According to the report, clones linked to the disease were significantly enriched in matched synovial fluid samples taken from ankylosing spondylitis patients. Within ankylosing spondylitis blood, a TCR beta motif made up of seven to nine highly homologous variants appeared to be characteristic. Disease-linked clones proved CD8+ and comparatively uncommon in peripheral blood.

The authors made TCR beta libraries by quantitative 5'-RACE with molecular barcodes. TCRdb processed the 5' RACE reads anew with MiXCR; each CDR3 protein has one entry. The table records about 440,000 distinct CDR3 sequences, about a sixth of them present only once. Concerning this clonotype itself: Its specificity is not known.

The chain combines TRBV6-1 with TRBJ1-1, with TRBD1 identical over 9 bases. The specimen sequenced was blood, either unsorted or a sorted T cell fraction (not recorded which). This TCR was recovered from a male donor with ankylosing spondylitis. The CDR3 loop is CALHPGTGTNTEAFF. CDR3 sequence (DNA): TGTGCCTTACACCCAGGGACAGGGACGAACACTGAAGCTTTCTTT.